This TCR beta chain was recorded in a study of human T cells and chemical hapten exposure. Looking at the study overall: Chiefly women, the patients showed alopecia areata, totalis or universalis.

This clonotype came up many times. No antigen is known for it. Time point given: patch test 1, 2 weeks after DPC sensitization. Treatment defined: therapeutic diphenylcyclopropenone sensitization with weekly scalp DPC. Whole blood, unfractionated, served as the material for total RNA extraction. The CDR3 consists of 15 residues. V was shortened by 3 bases and J by 0 bases, with 12 bases between the two germline ends. Germline V CDR1 and CDR2: SQVTM, ANQGSEA. Study-wide findings and caveats: TCRs whose frequency exceeded 1 in 1000 remained the same following DPC sensitization. Relative to controls, expanded TCRs formed significantly more large CDR3 similarity clusters.

During construction of the library, unique molecular identifiers were attached to individual cDNA molecules for quantitative, reproducible TCR counting. Each CDR3 protein gets one entry after TCRdb re-called the RACE reads with MiXCR. The profile shows approximately 52,000 distinct CDR3 sequences, more than 9.5% of them singletons. This material consisted of whole blood, taken in connection with sensitization to the hapten diphenylcyclopropenone (DPC). This chain joins TRBV29-1 and TRBJ2-1, with D possibly TRBD2 on 5 matching bases. The receptor was derived from a woman aged 40-49 years with alopecia areata. Some clones in this sample may be carry-over from other donors' samples. The CDR3 bases are TGCAGCGTTGACAGAGGCGGGCCCTCCTACAATGAGCAGTTCTTC. It translates to CSVDRGGPSYNEQFF.